The sequence of this T cell receptor beta chain was determined in a study of cytomegalovirus exposure and HLA in healthy donors. Study background: The approximately 120 validation repertoires, a later analysis reported, used the same platform as the 666 first-cohort repertoires.

Profiled with immunoSEQ multiplex PCR; TCRdb holds only in-frame clones, not every one. Of about 130,000 clones listed, about 80% were seen once; the top ten hold 25% to 30%. This clone has a single count. The source of this sequence is a man aged 25 to 40 in good health and CMV-seropositive. Specimen: PBMCs.

In DNA, the CDR3 is TGTGCCATCAGTGGGTCCAGACAGGGGGCGGGAGAGCAGTACTTC. This sequence encodes CAISGSRQGAGEQYF. The V and J genes are TRBV10-3 and TRBJ2-7, with 10 nucleotides matching TRBD1. This CDR3 comprises 15 residues. V was clipped by 4 bases and J by 7 bases; unmatched bases: 10. CDR1 is ENHRY, CDR2 SYGVKD, per germline.